Below are 8 T cell receptor beta chains sequenced from a single sample in a study of T-cell reconstitution after alpha-beta-depleted transplantation in children. Construction of the TCRbeta library involved unique molecular identifiers. TCRdb reprocessed the PCR reads via MiXCR and lists one record per CDR3 protein. The sample includes 600,000 to 800,000 distinct CDR3 sequences, around 13% of them seen just once. This specimen consisted of PBMCs, obtained before TCRalphabeta/CD19-depleted stem cell transplant. The receptors derive from a girl aged 2 to 9 with congenital amegakaryocytic thrombocytopenia, due to receive a stem cell transplant.

This clonotype was recorded at least ten times. The gene calls are TRBV20-1 and TRBJ2-5, with TRBD1 identical over 11 bases. Germline loops: CDR1 DFQATT, CDR2 SNEGSKA (reference sequence). This CDR3 has 14 amino acids. V shed 3 bases, J shed 5 bases, and the junction held 5 bases outside the gene matches. The CDR3 nucleotides are TGCAGTGCTAGTTGGGACAGGGGGAGCGAGACCCAGTACTTC. The encoded protein is CSASWDRGSETQYF.

This clonotype showed up many times. The chain recombines TRBV6-4 with TRBJ2-7, with 8 positions matching TRBD1. J was trimmed by 1 base and V by 8 bases; bases with no gene match: 28. There are 21 residues in the CDR3. Germline CDR1 is MRHNA and CDR2 is SNTAGT. CDR3 loop: CASGTGPLDRLSGGRSYEQYF. The CDR3 nucleotides read TGTGCCAGCGGGACAGGTCCCCTGGACAGACTAAGCGGAGGAAGGTCCTACGAGCAGTACTTC.

Many counts were recorded for this clonotype. The genes are TRBV12-3 or TRBV12-4 and TRBJ2-3; D unclear. V gave up 3 bases and J gave up 2 bases, with 6 bases separating them. CDR3 size: 13 residues. The CDR3 loop reads CASSFGDTDTQYF. The DNA for the CDR3 is TGTGCCAGCAGTTTTGGGGACACAGATACGCAGTATTTT.

This clonotype was counted between two and nine times. The rearrangement joins TRBV25-1 to TRBJ2-5; possibly TRBD1 for D (5 bases). Germline V CDR1 and CDR2: MGHDK, SYGVNS. Trimming pared 8 bases from V and 4 bases from J, leaving 17 bases between. This CDR3 has 14 amino acids. CDR3 sequence: CASQTLGALETQYF. DNA of the CDR3: TGTGCCAGCCAAACCCTTGGGGCCTTAGAGACCCAGTACTTC. The whole variable domain, remainder taken from reference TRBV25-1 and TRBJ2-5, is EADIYQTPRYLVIGTGKKITLECSQTMGHDKMYWYQQDPGMELHLIHYSYGVNSTEKGDLSSESTVSRIRTEHFPLTLESARPSHTSQYLCASQTLGALETQYFGPGTRLLVL.

This clonotype has only one observation. This sequence may be a read error, since a much larger clone differs from it by one base. The chain uses TRBV12-3 or TRBV12-4 and TRBJ2-1; TRBD2 aligns across 7 bases. This CDR3 is built from 15 residues. Trimming at V came to 8 bases and at J to 6 bases, leaving 13 bases not matched to a gene. The CDR3 reads CASSVWAGGSNEQFF. The CDR3 nucleotides read TGTGCCAGCTCGGTGTGGGCTGGCGGGAGCAATGAGCAGTTCTTC.

This clonotype came up many times. The chain recombines TRBV29-1 with TRBJ2-7; TRBD2 is a possible D gene (5 bases). The CDR3 is 13 residues long. Germline assignment: CDR1 SQVTM and CDR2 ANQGSEA. V dropped 3 bases and J dropped 0 bases, with 9 bases sitting between them. DNA of the CDR3: TGCAGCGTTGACGAAGGGAGCTCCTACGAGCAGTACTTC. It encodes CSVDEGSSYEQYF.

V usage is TRBV7-8 and J usage is TRBJ2-7; 7 bases fit TRBD1. Germline trimming cut 5 bases from V and 3 bases from J; bases unmatched to any gene: 7. This CDR3 is 14 amino acids long. CDR1 is SGHVS and CDR2 is FQNEAQ in the germline V gene. The CDR3 coding sequence is TGTGCCAGCAGCCCACAGGGGAGCGACTACGAGCAGTACTTC. Protein: CASSPQGSDYEQYF. The whole variable domain, remainder taken from reference TRBV7-8 and TRBJ2-7, is GAGVSQSPRYKVAKRGQDVALRCDPISGHVSLFWYQQALGQGPEFLTYFQNEAQLDKSGLPSDRFFAERPEGSVSTLKIQRTQQEDSAVYLCASSPQGSDYEQYFGPGTRLTVT.

The chain carries TRBV7-9 and TRBJ2-3, with TRBD1 matching 7 bases. J was trimmed by 2 bases and V by 7 bases; bases with no gene match: 6. This CDR3 has 14 amino acids. CDR1 SEHNR and CDR2 FQNEAQ come from the germline V gene (reference sequence). CDR3 coding DNA: TGTGCCAGCAACGACAGGGTACCCACAGATACGCAGTATTTT. Protein sequence: CASNDRVPTDTQYF.